What follows are 13 T cell receptor beta chains derived from one specimen sequenced in a study of blood T cell repertoires in COVID-19. Here immunoSEQ multiplex PCR was the method, and the copy in TCRdb shows in-frame clones only, minus some. The data hold approximately 130,000 clones, with around 86% observed a single time. Sequencing was performed on peripheral blood. These receptors were taken from a woman aged 45-65 years who had recovered from COVID-19.

The chain uses TRBV9 and TRBJ1-2; D not certain. The V end was cut by 0 bases, the J end by 4 bases, with 13 bases between. CDR1 is SGDLS and CDR2 is YYNGEE in the germline V gene. The CDR3 length is 15 residues. The CDR3 is CASSVEESRAYGYTF. The DNA of the CDR3 is TGTGCCAGCAGCGTAGAGGAGAGCAGAGCCTATGGCTACACCTTC.

Here the CDR3 DNA reads TGTGCCAGTAGTATAGAACGAGCTAACTATGGCTACACCTTC. It translates to CASSIERANYGYTF. The V call is TRBV19, the J call TRBJ1-2, with D unresolved. V was pared by 0 bases and J by 0 bases, with 5 bases between. Germline lookup yields CDR1 LNHDA and CDR2 SQIVND (reference sequence). This CDR3 has 14 residues.

The J gene is TRBJ2-1, the V gene TRBV27, with TRBD2 matching 7 bases. The CDR3 has 15 residues. V was pared by 6 bases and J by 4 bases, with 9 bases of the junction left unmatched. The germline gives CDR1 MNHEY, CDR2 SMNVEV (reference sequence). The CDR3 region is CASSLERGSYNEQFF. The CDR3 DNA follows: TGTGCCAGCAGCCTTGAGCGGGGAAGTTACAATGAGCAGTTCTTC.

J is TRBJ2-1 and V is TRBV2; 7 bases align to TRBD1. CDR1 SNHLY and CDR2 FYNNEI come from the germline V gene. CDR3 length equals 13 residues. J lost 4 bases, V lost 9 bases, and 6 bases had no gene match. The CDR3 nucleotides are TGTGCCAGAACAGGGGCGAAATACAATGAGCAGTTCTTC. Translating it yields CARTGAKYNEQFF.

This chain connects TRBV30 to TRBJ1-1; D gene unclear. V was pared by 8 bases and J by 6 bases, with 16 bases between. Germline assignment: CDR1 GTSNPN and CDR2 SVGIG (reference sequence). The CDR3 is made up of 12 amino acids. The chain's CDR3 is CASRADFSEAFF. The CDR3 DNA follows: TGTGCCAGCCGGGCGGACTTCTCTGAAGCTTTCTTT.

The V gene is TRBV28, the J gene TRBJ1-3; a possible D gene is TRBD1 (6 bases). Trimming removed 5 bases from V and 4 bases from J, with 15 bases in between. The germline V gene has CDR1 MDHEN and CDR2 SYDVKM. The CDR3 has 15 amino acids. The CDR3 spells CASSPGGRVGNTIYF. The CDR3 DNA is TGTGCCAGCAGTCCCGGGGGGCGGGTAGGAAACACCATATATTTT.

This chain connects TRBV30 to TRBJ1-1, with D tentatively TRBD1 (6 bases). The CDR3 has 13 amino acids. CDR1 and CDR2 from the germline V gene are GTSNPN and SVGIG (reference sequence). The V and J ends lost 3 bases and 5 bases respectively, with 13 bases between them. CDR3 nucleotide sequence: TGTGCCTGGAGACCAGGGGCCCAGACTGAAGCTTTCTTT. Amino acids: CAWRPGAQTEAFF.

The rearrangement uses TRBV30 and TRBJ1-2, with 7 positions matching TRBD1. V lost 2 bases, J lost 6 bases, and 6 bases stayed unmatched. The CDR3 totals 13 residues. Germline V CDR1 and CDR2: GTSNPN, SVGIG (reference sequence). The CDR3 region is CAWSWTGEDGYTF. CDR3 sequence (DNA): TGTGCCTGGAGTTGGACAGGTGAAGATGGCTACACCTTC.

This chain uses TRBV9 with TRBJ2-3; D might be TRBD2 (5 bases). The CDR3 is made up of 15 amino acids. Looked up from germline, CDR1 is SGDLS and CDR2 is YYNGEE. V was clipped by 0 bases and J by 4 bases, with 12 bases between them. The CDR3 bases are TGTGCCAGCAGCGTAGATACCGGAGGCCCAGATACGCAGTATTTT. This sequence encodes CASSVDTGGPDTQYF.

DNA for the CDR3: TGTGCCAGCAGCCGGGAGGGATGGGGGGCTAATAATTCACCCCTCCACTTT. It translates to CASSREGWGANNSPLHF. The chain combines TRBV27 with TRBJ1-6, with a possible D match to TRBD1 (6 bases). The CDR3 is made up of 17 amino acids. Per germline, CDR1 MNHEY and CDR2 SMNVEV (reference sequence). V was trimmed by 6 bases and J by 5 bases, leaving 20 bases between them.

This chain uses TRBV19 with TRBJ2-2; 8 bases line up with TRBD2. This CDR3 region has 17 residues. Germline assignment: CDR1 LNHDA and CDR2 SQIVND (reference sequence). The J segment lost 0 bases and the V segment lost 1 base, leaving 4 bases of the junction unmatched. CDR3 in amino acids: CASSIVSGGPNTGELFF. Written as DNA, the CDR3 is TGTGCCAGTAGTATAGTAAGCGGGGGACCGAACACCGGGGAGCTGTTTTTT.

The chain employs TRBV25-1 and TRBJ2-7; D is perhaps TRBD2 (5 bases). This CDR3 has 14 amino acids. CDR1 and CDR2 from the germline V gene are MGHDK and SYGVNS. V shed 5 bases and J shed 0 bases, with 11 bases lying between them. DNA for the CDR3: TGTGCCAGCAGTAGAGGGAAGAACTCCTACGAGCAGTACTTC. Its protein is CASSRGKNSYEQYF.

This clone was seen only once. V usage is TRBV19 and J usage is TRBJ1-5; maybe TRBD1 (6 bases). The CDR3 has 14 amino acids. V dropped 6 bases and J dropped 2 bases, with 11 bases sitting between them. Germline CDR1 and CDR2: LNHDA and SQIVND (reference sequence). CDR3 in DNA: TGTGCCAGTAGAACAGGGATCCGCAATCAGCCCCAGCATTTT. Translating gives CASRTGIRNQPQHF.